Described below is a single T cell receptor (beta chain) sequence and its context. Its antigen remains unidentified. The data originate from a study of CD4 T cells in relation to SARS-CoV-2 and coronaviruses. In the study overall: PBMCs were cultured with antigen for roughly nine days before TCR beta sequencing.

Assay used: immunoSEQ multiplex PCR; TCRdb lists only in-frame clones, some missing. The sample contains about 18,000 clones, around 73% of which appear only once. Unexposed donor CD4+ T cells date from about 2010-2019, before the COVID-19 pandemic. Isolation of CD4+ T cells took place after approximately 10 days in culture. Unexposed-donor CD4+ T cells were probed with SARS-CoV-2 S/N and four cold-coronavirus spikes, cells permitting. The sequenced sample consisted of CD4+ T cells from PBMCs, cultured in vitro. The TCR originated in a human donor in good health.

For the CDR3, the DNA is TGTGCCAGCAGCGGGACTAGCGGGAGGCGATCCTACAATGAGCAGTTCTTC. Amino acids: CASSGTSGRRSYNEQFF. V usage is TRBV28 and J usage is TRBJ2-1, with 15 bases fitting TRBD2. The length of the CDR3 is 17 residues. J lost 1 base, V lost 6 bases, and 4 bases had no gene match. In germline, CDR1 is MDHEN, CDR2 SYDVKM.